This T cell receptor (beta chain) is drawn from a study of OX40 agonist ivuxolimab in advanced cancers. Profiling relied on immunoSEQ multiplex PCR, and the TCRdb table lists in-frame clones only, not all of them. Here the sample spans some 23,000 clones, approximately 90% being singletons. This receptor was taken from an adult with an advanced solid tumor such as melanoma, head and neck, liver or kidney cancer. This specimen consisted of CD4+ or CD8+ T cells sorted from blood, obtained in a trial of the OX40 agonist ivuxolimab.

The CDR3 loop reads CSARRNYGYTF. CDR3 sequence (DNA): TGCAGTGCTAGACGGAACTATGGCTACACCTTC. V usage is TRBV20-1 and J usage is TRBJ1-2; D unresolved. CDR1 and CDR2 (germline): DFQATT, SNEGSKA (reference sequence). CDR3 length: 11 amino acids. V lost 2 bases, J lost 2 bases, and 3 bases lay in between.